This TCR beta chain emerged from a study of response to subunit inactivated influenza vaccine. TCRdb analysed the RT-PCR reads with MiXCR anew, one entry per CDR3 protein. The table records approximately 520,000 distinct CDR3 sequences, approximately 15% of them present only once. This clonotype was observed many times. The CDR3 length is 17 residues. Germline V gives CDR1 WSHSY, CDR2 SAAADI. V shed 8 bases and J 4 bases; nucleotides not matched to a gene: 15. The sequence derives from a man between 50 and 69 years old who received an inactivated influenza vaccine. The specimen was CD4+ T cells sorted from PBMCs, collected about 23 months after vaccination. The chain recombines TRBV10-2 with TRBJ2-3, with 10 positions matching TRBD1. The CDR3, as DNA: TGCGCCAGCGGGGTGACAGGGGGCTTAAAGTTCTCAGATACGCAGTATTTT. Protein: CASGVTGGLKFSDTQYF.